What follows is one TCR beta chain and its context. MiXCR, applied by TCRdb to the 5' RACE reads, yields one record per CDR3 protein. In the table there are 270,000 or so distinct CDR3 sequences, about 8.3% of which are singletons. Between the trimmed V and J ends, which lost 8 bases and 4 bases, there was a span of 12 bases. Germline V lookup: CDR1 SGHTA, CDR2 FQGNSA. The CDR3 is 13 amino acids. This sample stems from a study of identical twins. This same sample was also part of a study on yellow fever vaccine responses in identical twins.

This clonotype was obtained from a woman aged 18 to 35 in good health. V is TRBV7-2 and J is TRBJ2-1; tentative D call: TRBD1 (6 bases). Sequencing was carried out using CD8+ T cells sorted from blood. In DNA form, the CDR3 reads TGTGCCAGCGGGCTGGGGGCTTACAATGAGCAGTTCTTC. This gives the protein CASGLGAYNEQFF.